Sequencing of this T cell receptor beta chain was carried out in a study of TIL therapy for anti-PD-1-resistant metastatic lung cancer. The wider study: Patients had a median age of about 50 years (range 38-75). Four tumors were EGFR-mutant and two were ALK-rearranged.

The immunoSEQ assay was v3. The assay was immunoSEQ multiplex PCR, and TCRdb's table has in-frame clones only and misses some. The sample holds about 100,000 clones, about two thirds seen once. Study results and caveats: Many TIL product clones were absent from baseline tumor, suggesting clonal contraction.

This clone has more than one count but fewer than ten. Its antigen is not identified. Time point denoted: pre-treatment sample, taken before nivolumab and TIL therapy. The tumor samples were excised metastases, mostly pleural nodules or supraclavicular lymph nodes. Enrollment ran from October 2017 to early 2020. Germline CDR1 SGHTA, CDR2 FQGNSA. This CDR3 is 17 amino acids long. V trimming: 5 bases; J trimming: 8 bases; junction bases outside the gene matches: 15. The rearrangement links TRBV7-2 to TRBJ2-1; the match to TRBD2 covers 10 bases. The clonotype comes from a person aged 25-85 years with non-small cell lung cancer. The sequenced sample was tumor tissue, obtained at baseline. CDR3 DNA sequence: TGTGCCAGCAGCCCCACGCGAGGAACTAGCGGGATAGATGAGCAGTTCTTC. Protein product: CASSPTRGTSGIDEQFF. Looking up the rest from reference TRBV7-2 and TRBJ2-1 gives the full variable domain: GAGVSQSPSNKVTEKGKDVELRCDPISGHTALYWYRQSLGQGLEFLIYFQGNSAPDKSGLPSDRFSAERTGGSVSTLTIQRTQQEDSAVYLCASSPTRGTSGIDEQFFGPGTRLTVL.